This T cell receptor (beta chain) was identified during a study of cytomegalovirus exposure and HLA in healthy donors. Study outcomes and limitations: The presence/absence work took it that sequencing depth was about the same across donors.

With regard to this clone: The antigen remains undetermined.

Trimming stripped 0 bases from V and 2 bases from J, with 13 bases between. Germline V gene lookup returns CDR1 LGHNA and CDR2 YSLEER. This CDR3 is built from 16 residues. A multiplex PCR was run with 60 Vbeta primers and 13 Jbeta primers. In the original processing: Around 9.9 million shared chains were among the about 80 million unique TCR beta chains that a later analysis counted. Generated by immunoSEQ multiplex PCR, the TCRdb table keeps only in-frame clones and is missing some. That table gives V, J and clone size, and the DNA gave D and trimming. The data hold roughly 150,000 clones, with approximately 78% observed a single time.

J is TRBJ1-2 and V is TRBV4-3; D gene uncertain. The TCR comes from a male donor in good health and CMV-seronegative. The sequenced material came from PBMCs. The CDR3 DNA reads as TGCGCCAGCAGCCAAGATTATTGGGGAGGGAACTATGGCTACACCTTC. It is translated as CASSQDYWGGNYGYTF.